The text below deals with one T cell receptor beta chain. Its cognate antigen is unknown. This record comes from a study of CD8 T cells in Susac syndrome. General study findings and limits: That the number of individuals in its TCR sequencing and HLA analysis was relatively small was acknowledged by the study.

An amount of RNA that ranged from roughly 0.45 to 1 ug was reverse transcribed with random hexamers. Coverage of TCR beta CDR3 amplification by immunoSEQ multiplex PCR extended to 54 Vbeta and 13 Jbeta. TCRdb passed the immunoSEQ multiplex PCR reads through MiXCR, listing each CDR3 protein once. Of about 140,000 distinct CDR3 sequences in the sample, roughly 95% were seen once. Relapsing-remitting disease, either stable or active, was present in the treatment-naive patients who were the multiple sclerosis controls. The TEMRA cells underwent FACS enrichment, while the CD8+ and CD4+ T cells underwent negative isolation. This TCR came from a human donor with multiple sclerosis. The sample comprised CD4+ T cells from PBMCs.

CDR3 bases: TGTGCCAGTAGTTTTGGACAGTCCTACGAGCAGTACTTC. It codes for CASSFGQSYEQYF. The chain employs TRBV19 and TRBJ2-7; D possibly corresponds to TRBD1 (6 bases). This CDR3 is built from 13 residues. Trimming removed 5 bases from V and 1 base from J, with 9 bases in between. Germline assignment: CDR1 LNHDA and CDR2 SQIVND (reference sequence). The variable domain in full, completed from reference TRBV19 and TRBJ2-7, reads DGGITQSPKYLFRKEGQNVTLSCEQNLNHDAMYWYRQDPGQGLRLIYYSQIVNDFQKGDIAEGYSVSREKKESFPLTVTSAQKNPTAFYLCASSFGQSYEQYFGPGTRLTVT.